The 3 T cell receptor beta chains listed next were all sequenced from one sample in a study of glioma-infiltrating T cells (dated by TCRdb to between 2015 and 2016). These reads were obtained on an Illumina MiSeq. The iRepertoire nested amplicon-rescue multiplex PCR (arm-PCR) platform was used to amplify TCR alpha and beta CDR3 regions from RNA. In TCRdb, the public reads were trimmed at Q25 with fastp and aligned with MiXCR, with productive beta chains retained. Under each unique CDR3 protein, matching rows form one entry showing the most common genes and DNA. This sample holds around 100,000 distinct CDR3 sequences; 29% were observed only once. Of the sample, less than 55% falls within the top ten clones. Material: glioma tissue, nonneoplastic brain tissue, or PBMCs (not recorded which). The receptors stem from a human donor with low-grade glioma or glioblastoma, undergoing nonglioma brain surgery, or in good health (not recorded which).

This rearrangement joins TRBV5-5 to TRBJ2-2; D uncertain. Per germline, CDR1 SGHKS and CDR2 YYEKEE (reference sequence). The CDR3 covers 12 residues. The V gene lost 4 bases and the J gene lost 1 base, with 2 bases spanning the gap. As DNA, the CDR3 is TGTGCCAGCAGCCGGAACACCGGGGAGCTGTTTTTT. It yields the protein CASSRNTGELFF.

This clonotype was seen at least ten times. In DNA form, the CDR3 reads TGTGCCAGCAGTTCCAGGGCCTACGAGCAGTACTTC. The encoded protein is CASSSRAYEQYF. The chain links TRBV27 to TRBJ2-7, with D tentatively TRBD1 (5 bases). CDR1 and CDR2 (germline): MNHEY, SMNVEV (reference sequence). The CDR3 loop spans 12 amino acids. Trimming removed 4 bases at V and 2 bases at J, with 6 bases between.

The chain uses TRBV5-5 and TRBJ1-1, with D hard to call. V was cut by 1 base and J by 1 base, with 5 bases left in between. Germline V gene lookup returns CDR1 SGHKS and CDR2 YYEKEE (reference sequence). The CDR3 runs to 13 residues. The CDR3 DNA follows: TGTGCCAGCAGCTTGATAACGAACACTGAAGCTTTCTTT. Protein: CASSLITNTEAFF.